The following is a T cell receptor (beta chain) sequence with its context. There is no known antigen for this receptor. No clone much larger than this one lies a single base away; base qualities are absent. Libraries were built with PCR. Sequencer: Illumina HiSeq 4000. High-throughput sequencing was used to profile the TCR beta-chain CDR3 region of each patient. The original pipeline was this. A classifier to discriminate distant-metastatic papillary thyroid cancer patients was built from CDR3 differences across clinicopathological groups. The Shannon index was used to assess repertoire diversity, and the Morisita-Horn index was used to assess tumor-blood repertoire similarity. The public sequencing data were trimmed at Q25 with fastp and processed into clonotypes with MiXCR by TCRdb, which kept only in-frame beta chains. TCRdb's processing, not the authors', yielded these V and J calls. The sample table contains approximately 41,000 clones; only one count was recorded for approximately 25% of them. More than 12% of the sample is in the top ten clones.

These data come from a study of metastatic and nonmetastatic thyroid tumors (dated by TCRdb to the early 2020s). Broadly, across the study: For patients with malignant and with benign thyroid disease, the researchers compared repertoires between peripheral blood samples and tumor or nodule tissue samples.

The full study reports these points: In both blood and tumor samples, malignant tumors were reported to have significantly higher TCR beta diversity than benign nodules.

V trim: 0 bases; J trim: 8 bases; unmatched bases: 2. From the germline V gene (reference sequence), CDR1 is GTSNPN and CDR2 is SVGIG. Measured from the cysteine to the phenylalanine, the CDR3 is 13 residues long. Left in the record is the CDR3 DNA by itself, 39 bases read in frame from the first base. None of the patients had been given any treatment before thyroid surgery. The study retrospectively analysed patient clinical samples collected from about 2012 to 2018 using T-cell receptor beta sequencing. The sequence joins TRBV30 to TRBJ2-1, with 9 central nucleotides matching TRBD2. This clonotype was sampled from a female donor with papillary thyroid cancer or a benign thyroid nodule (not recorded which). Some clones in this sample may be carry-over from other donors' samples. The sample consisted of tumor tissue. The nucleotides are TGTGCCTGGAGTGTAGCGGGAGGATATGAGCAGTTCTTC. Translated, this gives CAWSVAGGYEQFF. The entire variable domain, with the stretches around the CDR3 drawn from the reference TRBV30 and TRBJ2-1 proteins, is SQTIHQWPATLVQPVGSPLSLECTVEGTSNPNLYWYRQAAGRGLQLLFYSVGIGQISSEVPQNLSASRPQDRQFILSSKKLLLSDSGFYLCAWSVAGGYEQFFGPGTRLTVL.